Included here is one T cell receptor (beta chain) sequence, with context. With random hexamers, reverse transcription was performed on about 0.45 to 1 ug of RNA. TCR beta CDR3 was amplified by immunoSEQ covering 54 Vbeta and 13 Jbeta. TCRdb itself ran the immunoSEQ multiplex PCR reads through MiXCR, one entry per CDR3 protein. The sample lists 150,000 to 200,000 distinct CDR3 sequences, approximately 93% occurring once. TCR beta was sequenced from blood CD8+ and CD4+ T cells. The control group consisted of healthy donors matched for age and sex. Negative isolation was applied to CD8+ and CD4+ T cells, and FACS enrichment was applied to TEMRA cells. This CDR3 is built from 17 residues. CDR1 and CDR2 from the germline V gene are LGHNA and YSLEER. With 0 bases removed from V and 4 bases from J, the gap between germline ends came to 13 bases. The data were taken from a study of CD8 T cells in Susac syndrome.

This receptor was obtained from a human donor in good health. V is TRBV4-3 and J is TRBJ1-6; D is uncertain. Sequenced: CD4+ T cells from PBMCs. The CDR3 DNA reads as TGCGCCAGCAGCCAAGATGTCCGCCTGAATTATAATTCACCCCTCCACTTT. Translation gives CASSQDVRLNYNSPLHF.